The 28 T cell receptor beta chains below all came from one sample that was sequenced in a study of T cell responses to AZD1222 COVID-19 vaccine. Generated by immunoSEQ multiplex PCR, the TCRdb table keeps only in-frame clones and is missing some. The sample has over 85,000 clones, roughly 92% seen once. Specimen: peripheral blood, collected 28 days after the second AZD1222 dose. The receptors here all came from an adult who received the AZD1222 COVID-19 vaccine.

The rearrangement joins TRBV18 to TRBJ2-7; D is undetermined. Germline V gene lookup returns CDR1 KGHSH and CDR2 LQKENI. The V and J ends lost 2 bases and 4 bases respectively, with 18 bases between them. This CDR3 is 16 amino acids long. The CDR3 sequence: CASSPSRQPEWYEQYF. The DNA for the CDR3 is TGTGCCAGCTCACCAAGTAGGCAGCCCGAATGGTACGAGCAGTACTTC.

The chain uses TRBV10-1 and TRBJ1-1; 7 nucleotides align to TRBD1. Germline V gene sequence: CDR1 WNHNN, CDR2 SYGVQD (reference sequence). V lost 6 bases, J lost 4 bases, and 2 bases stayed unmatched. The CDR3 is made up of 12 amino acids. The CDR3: CASRSGGTEAFF. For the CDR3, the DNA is TGCGCCAGCAGGTCAGGGGGCACTGAAGCTTTCTTT.

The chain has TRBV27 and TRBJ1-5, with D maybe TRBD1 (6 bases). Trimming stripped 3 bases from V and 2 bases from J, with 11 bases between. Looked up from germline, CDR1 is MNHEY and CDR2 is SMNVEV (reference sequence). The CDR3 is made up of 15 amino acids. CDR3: CASSFGGGGNQPQHF. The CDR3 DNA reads TGTGCCAGCAGTTTTGGAGGGGGGGGCAATCAGCCCCAGCATTTT.

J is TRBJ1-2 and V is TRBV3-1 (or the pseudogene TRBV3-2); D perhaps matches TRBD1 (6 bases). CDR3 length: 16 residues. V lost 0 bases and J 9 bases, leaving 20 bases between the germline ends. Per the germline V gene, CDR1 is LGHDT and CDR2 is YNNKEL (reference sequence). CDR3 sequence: CASSQDGNRVGYSYTF. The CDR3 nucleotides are TGTGCCAGCAGCCAAGACGGAAACAGGGTAGGGTATAGCTACACCTTC.

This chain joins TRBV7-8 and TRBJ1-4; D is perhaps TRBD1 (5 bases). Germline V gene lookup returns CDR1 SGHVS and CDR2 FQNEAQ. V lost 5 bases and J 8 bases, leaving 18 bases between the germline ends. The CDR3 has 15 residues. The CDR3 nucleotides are TGTGCCAGCAGCCTTAACAAAGGGGTTTGGGAAAAACTGTTTTTT. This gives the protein CASSLNKGVWEKLFF.

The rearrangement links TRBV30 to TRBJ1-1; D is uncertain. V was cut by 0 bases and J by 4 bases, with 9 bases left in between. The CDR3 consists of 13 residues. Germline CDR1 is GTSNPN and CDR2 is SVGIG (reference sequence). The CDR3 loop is CAWSVREGTEAFF. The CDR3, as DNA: TGTGCCTGGAGTGTACGGGAGGGCACTGAAGCTTTCTTT.

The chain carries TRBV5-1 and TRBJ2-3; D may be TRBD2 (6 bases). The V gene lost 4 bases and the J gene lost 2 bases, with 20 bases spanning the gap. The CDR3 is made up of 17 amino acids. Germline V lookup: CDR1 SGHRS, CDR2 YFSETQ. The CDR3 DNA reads TGCGCCAGCAGCACCCAGCATAGGAGGGGCCTCACAGATACGCAGTATTTT. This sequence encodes CASSTQHRRGLTDTQYF.

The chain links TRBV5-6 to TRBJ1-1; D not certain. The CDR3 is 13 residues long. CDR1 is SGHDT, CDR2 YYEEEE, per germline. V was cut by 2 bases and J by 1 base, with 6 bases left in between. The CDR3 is CASSFSGNTEAFF. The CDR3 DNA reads TGTGCCAGCAGCTTCAGTGGGAACACTGAAGCTTTCTTT.

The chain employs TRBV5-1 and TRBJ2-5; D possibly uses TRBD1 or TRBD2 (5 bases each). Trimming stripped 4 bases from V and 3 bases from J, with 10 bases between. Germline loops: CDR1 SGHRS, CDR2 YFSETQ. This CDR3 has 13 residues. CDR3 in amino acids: CASSPGPEETQYF. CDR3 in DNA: TGCGCCAGCAGCCCGGGACCAGAAGAGACCCAGTACTTC.

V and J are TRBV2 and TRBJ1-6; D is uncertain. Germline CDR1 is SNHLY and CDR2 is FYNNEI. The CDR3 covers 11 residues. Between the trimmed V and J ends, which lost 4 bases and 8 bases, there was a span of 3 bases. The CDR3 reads CASSVDSPLHF. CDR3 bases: TGTGCCAGCAGTGTGGATTCACCCCTCCACTTT.

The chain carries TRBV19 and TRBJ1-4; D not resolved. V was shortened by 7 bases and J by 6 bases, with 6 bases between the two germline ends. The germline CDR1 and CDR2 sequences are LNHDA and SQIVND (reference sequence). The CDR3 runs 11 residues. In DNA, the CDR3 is TGTGCCAGTACCAATTATGAAAAACTGTTTTTT. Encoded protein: CASTNYEKLFF.

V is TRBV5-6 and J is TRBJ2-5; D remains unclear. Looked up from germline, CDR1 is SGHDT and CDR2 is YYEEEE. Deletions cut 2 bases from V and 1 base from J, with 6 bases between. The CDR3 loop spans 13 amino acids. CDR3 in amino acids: CASSLISQETQYF. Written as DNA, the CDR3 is TGTGCCAGCAGCTTAATTTCCCAAGAGACCCAGTACTTC.

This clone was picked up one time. The CDR3 here is CASSLPRVRNTIYF. The CDR3 nucleotides are TGTGCCAGCAGTCTTCCCAGGGTACGAAACACCATATATTTT. The chain links TRBV6-7 to TRBJ1-3, with D possibly matching TRBD1 (5 bases). TRBV6-7 is marked as an open reading frame, function uncertain. V lost 5 bases, J lost 5 bases, and 13 bases lay in between. The CDR3 runs 14 residues.

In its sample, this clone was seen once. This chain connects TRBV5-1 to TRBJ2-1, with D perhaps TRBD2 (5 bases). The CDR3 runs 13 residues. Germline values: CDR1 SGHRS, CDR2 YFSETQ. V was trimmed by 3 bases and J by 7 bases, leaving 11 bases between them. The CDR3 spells CASSWRGNNEQFF. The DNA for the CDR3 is TGCGCCAGCAGCTGGAGAGGGAATAATGAGCAGTTCTTC.

This CDR3 reads CASSGTGNTDTQYF. Here the CDR3 DNA reads TGTGCCAGCAGCGGGACAGGGAACACAGATACGCAGTATTTT. The chain employs TRBV3-1 (or the pseudogene TRBV3-2) and TRBJ2-3; 9 bases fit TRBD1. V lost 5 bases, J lost 2 bases, and 2 bases stayed unmatched. CDR1 LGHDT and CDR2 YNNKEL come from the germline V gene (reference sequence). The length of the CDR3 is 14 residues.

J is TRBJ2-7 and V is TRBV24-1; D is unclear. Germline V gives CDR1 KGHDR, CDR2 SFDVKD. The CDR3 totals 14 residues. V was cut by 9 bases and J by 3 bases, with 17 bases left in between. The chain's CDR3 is CATSLQLDVYEQYF. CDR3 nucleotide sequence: TGTGCCACCTCACTTCAGCTTGATGTCTACGAGCAGTACTTC.

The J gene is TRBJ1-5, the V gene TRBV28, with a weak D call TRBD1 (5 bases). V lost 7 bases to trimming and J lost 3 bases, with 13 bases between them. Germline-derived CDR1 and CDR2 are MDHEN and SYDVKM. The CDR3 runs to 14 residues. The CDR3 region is CASTVLTDNQPQHF. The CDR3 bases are TGTGCCAGCACCGTACTGACAGACAATCAGCCCCAGCATTTT.

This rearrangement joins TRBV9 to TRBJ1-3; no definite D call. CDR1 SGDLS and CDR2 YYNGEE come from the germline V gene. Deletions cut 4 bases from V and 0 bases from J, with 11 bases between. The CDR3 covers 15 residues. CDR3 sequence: CASSPSGSSGNTIYF. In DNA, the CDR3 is TGTGCCAGCAGCCCCTCGGGGAGCTCTGGAAACACCATATATTTT.

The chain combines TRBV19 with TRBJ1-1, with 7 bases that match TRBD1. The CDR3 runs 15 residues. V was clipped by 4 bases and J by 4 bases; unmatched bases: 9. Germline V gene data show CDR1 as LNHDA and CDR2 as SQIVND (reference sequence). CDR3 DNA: TGTGCCAGTAGTACCATCAGGGGGGTCGGCACTGAAGCTTTCTTT. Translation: CASSTIRGVGTEAFF.

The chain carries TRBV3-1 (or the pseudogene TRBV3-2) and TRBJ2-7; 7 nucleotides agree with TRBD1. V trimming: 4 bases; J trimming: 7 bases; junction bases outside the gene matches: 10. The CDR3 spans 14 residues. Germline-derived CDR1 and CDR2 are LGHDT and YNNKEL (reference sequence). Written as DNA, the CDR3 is TGTGCCAGCAGCCCCTTTCTAGGGGGCGAGGAGCAGTACTTC. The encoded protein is CASSPFLGGEEQYF.

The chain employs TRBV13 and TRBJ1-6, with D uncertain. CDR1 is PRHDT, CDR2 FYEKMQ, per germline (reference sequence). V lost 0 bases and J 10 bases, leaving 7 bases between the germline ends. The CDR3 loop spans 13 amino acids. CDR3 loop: CASSLGSDSPLHF. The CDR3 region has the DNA TGTGCCAGCAGCTTAGGGTCGGACTCACCCCTCCACTTT.

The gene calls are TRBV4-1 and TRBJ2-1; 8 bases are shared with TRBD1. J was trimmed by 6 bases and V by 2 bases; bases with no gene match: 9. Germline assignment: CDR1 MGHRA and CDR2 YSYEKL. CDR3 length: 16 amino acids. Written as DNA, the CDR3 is TGCGCCAGCAGCCAACCACAGGGGGTAACGCGCAATGAGCAGTTCTTC. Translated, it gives CASSQPQGVTRNEQFF.

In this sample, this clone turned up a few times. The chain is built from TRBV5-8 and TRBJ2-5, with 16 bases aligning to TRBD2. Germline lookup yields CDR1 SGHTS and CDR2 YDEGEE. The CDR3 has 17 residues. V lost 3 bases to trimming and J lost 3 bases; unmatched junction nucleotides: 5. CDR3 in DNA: TGTGCCAGCAGCTCTGGGACTAGCGGGGGGGCAGAAGAGACCCAGTACTTC. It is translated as CASSSGTSGGAEETQYF.

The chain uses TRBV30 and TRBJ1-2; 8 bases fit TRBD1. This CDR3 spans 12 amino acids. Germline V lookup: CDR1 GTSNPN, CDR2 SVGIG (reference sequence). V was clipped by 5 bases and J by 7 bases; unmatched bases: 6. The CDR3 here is CAWPTGAAGYTF. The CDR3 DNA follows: TGTGCCTGGCCGACAGGGGCGGCTGGCTACACCTTC. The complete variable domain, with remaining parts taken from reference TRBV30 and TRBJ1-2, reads SQTIHQWPATLVQPVGSPLSLECTVEGTSNPNLYWYRQAAGRGLQLLFYSVGIGQISSEVPQNLSASRPQDRQFILSSKKLLLSDSGFYLCAWPTGAAGYTFGSGTRLTVV.

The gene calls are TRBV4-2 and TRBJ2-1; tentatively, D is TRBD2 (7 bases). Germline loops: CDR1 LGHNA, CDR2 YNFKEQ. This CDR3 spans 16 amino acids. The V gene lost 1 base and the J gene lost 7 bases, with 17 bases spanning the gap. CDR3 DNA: TGTGCCAGCAGCCAAGTTCGGGGGGCCATTGAGAATGAGCAGTTCTTC. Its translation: CASSQVRGAIENEQFF.

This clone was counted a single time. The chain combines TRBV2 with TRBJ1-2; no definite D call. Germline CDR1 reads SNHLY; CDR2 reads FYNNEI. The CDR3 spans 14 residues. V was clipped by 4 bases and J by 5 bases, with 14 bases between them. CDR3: CASSVSGEGYGYTF. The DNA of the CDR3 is TGTGCCAGCAGTGTTAGTGGCGAGGGATATGGCTACACCTTC.

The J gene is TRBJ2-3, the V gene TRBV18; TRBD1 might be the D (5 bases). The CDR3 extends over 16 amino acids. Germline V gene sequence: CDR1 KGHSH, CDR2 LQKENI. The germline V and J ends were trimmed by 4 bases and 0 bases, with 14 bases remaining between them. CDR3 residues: CASSQRQTTSTDTQYF. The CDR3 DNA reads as TGTGCCAGCTCACAAAGACAGACGACTAGCACAGATACGCAGTATTTT.

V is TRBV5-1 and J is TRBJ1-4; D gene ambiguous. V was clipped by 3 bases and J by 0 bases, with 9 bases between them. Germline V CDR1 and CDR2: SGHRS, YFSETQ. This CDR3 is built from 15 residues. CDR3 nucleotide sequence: TGCGCCAGCAGCTCGACCGCTGCAACTAATGAAAAACTGTTTTTT. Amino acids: CASSSTAATNEKLFF. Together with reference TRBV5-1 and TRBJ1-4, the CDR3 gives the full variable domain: KAGVTQTPRYLIKTRGQQVTLSCSPISGHRSVSWYQQTPGQGLQFLFEYFSETQRNKGNFPGRFSGRQFSNSRSEMNVSTLELGDSALYLCASSSTAATNEKLFFGSGTQLSVL.